This is a list of T cell receptor beta chains from one sample in a study of CD8+ T cells in alopecia areata. Sequencing was performed with immunoSEQ multiplex PCR; in TCRdb, only in-frame clones are kept and a portion is missing. The profile covers about 110,000 clones, with approximately 59% appearing a single time and 20% to 25% taken by the ten largest. Sequenced: CD8+ T cells sorted from blood. Receptor source: a human donor in good health. Both conserved end residues are part of each CDR3. Fields, in order: V gene, J gene, D gene, CDR3 protein. The D gene is left open where the match is weak.

V: TRBV7-9; J: TRBJ1-5; D: TRBD1; CDR3: CASSIPGDRLDSNQPQHF
V: TRBV5-6; J: TRBJ1-1; D: -; CDR3: CASSFPDAVNTEAFF
V: TRBV29-1; J: TRBJ2-2; D: TRBD2; CDR3: CSVLGLAENTGELFF
V: TRBV9; J: TRBJ1-6; D: -; CDR3: CASSVDGSYNSPLHF
V: TRBV30; J: TRBJ2-7; D: -; CDR3: CAWSHTGSSAYEQYF
V: TRBV28; J: TRBJ1-1; D: TRBD1; CDR3: CASSQGGKAFF
V: TRBV15; J: TRBJ2-7; D: -; CDR3: CATSRKTGTPYEQYF
V: TRBV29-1; J: TRBJ2-7; D: -; CDR3: CSVESGSESYEQYF
V: TRBV10-3; J: TRBJ2-7; D: -; CDR3: CAISQGGGEQYF
V: TRBV5-6; J: TRBJ1-5; D: -; CDR3: CASSRGREPQHF
V: TRBV9; J: TRBJ2-1; D: TRBD1; CDR3: CASSVDDRGYNEQFF
V: TRBV7-9; J: TRBJ2-1; D: TRBD1; CDR3: CASSPPPGQGNEQFF
V: TRBV29-1; J: TRBJ1-2; D: TRBD1; CDR3: CSVLGTGVDGYTF
V: TRBV5-6; J: TRBJ2-7; D: -; CDR3: CASSYRASSYEQYF
V: TRBV2; J: TRBJ1-1; D: TRBD1; CDR3: CASSPHVGQGDAEAFF
V: TRBV7-9; J: TRBJ2-7; D: TRBD2; CDR3: CASSAGLAGNSYEQYF
V: TRBV7-9; J: TRBJ1-1; D: -; CDR3: CASSPPQVNTEAFF
V: TRBV7-9; J: TRBJ1-5; D: -; CDR3: CASSPDGNQPQHF
V: TRBV29-1; J: TRBJ2-1; D: TRBD2; CDR3: CSVERGGLYNEQFF
V: TRBV6-1; J: TRBJ1-2; D: -; CDR3: CASSGGRYDGYTF
V: TRBV9; J: TRBJ1-1; D: -; CDR3: CASSVDGGRYTEAFF
V: TRBV7-8; J: TRBJ1-1; D: -; CDR3: CASSPGRLGVNTEAFF
V: TRBV6-5; J: TRBJ2-7; D: TRBD1; CDR3: CASSWDSSYEQYF
V: TRBV27; J: TRBJ1-1; D: -; CDR3: CASSYGLNTEAFF
V: TRBV5-1; J: TRBJ2-5; D: -; CDR3: CASSQGWDGQQETQYF
V: TRBV7-9; J: TRBJ2-5; D: -; CDR3: CATLPAGGETQYF
V: TRBV5-1; J: TRBJ2-3; D: TRBD2; CDR3: CASSLATGTSKTSTDTQYF
V: TRBV11-2; J: TRBJ2-3; D: -; CDR3: CASSFSAATGDTQYF
V: TRBV5-6; J: TRBJ2-7; D: -; CDR3: CASSFGPLAEQYF
V: TRBV11-1; J: TRBJ2-7; D: -; CDR3: CASSPDRYPYEQYF
V: TRBV7-2; J: TRBJ2-1; D: -; CDR3: CASSLARFSMYVDNEQFF
V: TRBV19; J: TRBJ1-5; D: -; CDR3: CASIRQPQHF
V: TRBV5-6; J: TRBJ2-1; D: TRBD2; CDR3: CASSLAAGGPYNEQFF
V: TRBV4-1; J: TRBJ1-1; D: TRBD1; CDR3: CASSQGQGGAFF
V: TRBV5-6; J: TRBJ2-2; D: TRBD2; CDR3: CASSSGGGELFF
V: TRBV9; J: TRBJ2-3; D: -; CDR3: CASSVGGASTDTQYF
V: TRBV25-1; J: TRBJ1-2; D: -; CDR3: CASSVGSGASGYTF
V: TRBV29-1; J: TRBJ1-1; D: -; CDR3: CSAFISEAFF
V: TRBV5-1; J: TRBJ2-1; D: TRBD2; CDR3: CASSWTSGVNNEQFF
V: TRBV25-1; J: TRBJ1-2; D: -; CDR3: CASSEYKIGYTF
V: TRBV6-6; J: TRBJ1-2; D: -; CDR3: CASSYLVTDGYTF
V: TRBV2; J: TRBJ1-5; D: -; CDR3: CASRNGGEYQPQHF
V: TRBV13; J: TRBJ2-1; D: TRBD1; CDR3: CASSLGTGSNNEQFF
V: TRBV7-2; J: TRBJ1-1; D: -; CDR3: CASSLSTALNRNTEAFF
V: TRBV11-2; J: TRBJ2-2; D: TRBD2; CDR3: CASSLGHPGLAVTGELFF
V: TRBV15; J: TRBJ2-4; D: -; CDR3: CATSREGTNIQYF
V: TRBV7-2; J: TRBJ2-1; D: -; CDR3: CASSYQGGEQFF
V: TRBV4-2; J: TRBJ1-6; D: -; CDR3: CASSQYIQYQLLNSPLHF
V: TRBV5-1; J: TRBJ2-1; D: -; CDR3: CASSLYYSSYNEQFF
V: TRBV13; J: TRBJ2-1; D: -; CDR3: CASSSDSSSYNEQFF
V: TRBV9; J: TRBJ2-4; D: -; CDR3: CASSDPREGGAKNIQYF
V: TRBV27; J: TRBJ2-1; D: -; CDR3: CASSLSWYHNEQFF